The 8 T cell receptor beta chains in this list originate from one sample, sequenced in a study of molecular identifiers for immune sequencing clone quantification. TCRdb re-derived calls from the PCR reads in MiXCR, one entry per CDR3 protein. Of 70,000 to 95,000 distinct CDR3 sequences listed, around 20% were seen once; the top ten hold 0.85%. Sequencing was carried out using naive CD8+ T cells from blood, with Jurkat cell RNA spiked in. Subset in this sample: FACS-sorted CD8+CD4-CCR7+CD45RA+ naive T cells. The origin of the receptors is a human donor in good health. Some libraries in this study had Jurkat cell RNA spiked in.

This clonotype occurred many times. CDR3 nucleotide sequence: TGTGCCAGCAGTCCCCTGTTGGGCTCCGAGCAGTACTTC. Its translation is CASSPLLGSEQYF. The chain links TRBV6-6 to TRBJ2-7; D unclear. CDR1 is MNHNY and CDR2 is SVGAGI in the germline V gene (reference sequence). The CDR3 covers 13 residues. V was trimmed by 5 bases and J by 6 bases, leaving 14 bases between them.

This clonotype was detected many times. V usage is TRBV4-1 and J usage is TRBJ1-5; maybe TRBD1 (5 bases). Looked up from germline, CDR1 is MGHRA and CDR2 is YSYEKL. Trimming pared 0 bases from V and 2 bases from J, leaving 11 bases between. The CDR3 totals 16 residues. The DNA for the CDR3 is TGCGCCAGCAGCCAAGAGAGGGGTTTGGGCAATCAGCCCCAGCATTTT. It specifies CASSQERGLGNQPQHF.

The chain employs TRBV7-9 and TRBJ2-3, with 7 bases that match TRBD2. Germline V CDR1 and CDR2: SEHNR, FQNEAQ (reference sequence). V trimming: 5 bases; J trimming: 6 bases; junction bases outside the gene matches: 8. The CDR3 runs to 14 residues. The CDR3 protein is CASSKLAWEDTQYF. CDR3 sequence (DNA): TGTGCCAGCAGCAAACTAGCGTGGGAGGATACGCAGTATTTT.

This clonotype has ten or more counts. The chain recombines TRBV19 with TRBJ1-2, with D perhaps matching TRBD1 (6 bases). The CDR3 totals 14 residues. V lost 5 bases, J lost 2 bases, and 12 bases lay in between. Per the germline V gene, CDR1 is LNHDA and CDR2 is SQIVND (reference sequence). CDR3 nucleotide sequence: TGTGCCAGTAGTCCCTGGACAGCGAACTATGGCTACACCTTC. It encodes CASSPWTANYGYTF.

This clonotype was counted ten times or more. This chain uses TRBV12-3 or TRBV12-4 with TRBJ2-3, with 7 bases fitting TRBD2. The J segment lost 1 base and the V segment lost 4 bases, leaving 8 bases of the junction unmatched. CDR3 length: 16 amino acids. The CDR3, as DNA: TGTGCCAGCAGTTCTCGCTCGAGCGGGGGCACAGATACGCAGTATTTT. This encodes CASSSRSSGGTDTQYF.

In its sample, this clonotype was seen many times. This chain links TRBV4-3 with TRBJ2-7, with 8 bases aligning to TRBD1. The V and J ends lost 3 bases and 5 bases, in that order; junction bases with no gene match: 12. Germline loops: CDR1 LGHNA, CDR2 YSLEER. This CDR3 region has 16 residues. DNA for the CDR3: TGCGCCAGCAGCCACACCCAGGGTCAGGGGGCCAACGAGCAGTACTTC. Encoded protein: CASSHTQGQGANEQYF.

This clonotype was observed many times. CDR3 nucleotides: TGTGCCAGCAGTTTTGGCCGGAAAAATGAAAAACTGTTTTTT. As protein: CASSFGRKNEKLFF. The chain recombines TRBV12-3 or TRBV12-4 with TRBJ1-4; D is undetermined. This CDR3 region has 14 residues. V lost 3 bases and J lost 5, with 10 bases in between.

This clonotype has at least ten counts. V and J are TRBV20-1 and TRBJ2-5; 14 nucleotides agree with TRBD2. The V segment lost 3 bases and the J segment 4 bases; nucleotides outside the gene matches: 4. In germline, CDR1 is DFQATT, CDR2 SNEGSKA (reference sequence). This CDR3 has 15 amino acids. The chain's CDR3 is CSASHGLAGGETQYF. The CDR3 coding sequence is TGCAGTGCTAGCCACGGACTAGCGGGAGGAGAGACCCAGTACTTC.